This TCR beta chain derives from a study of synovial regulatory T cells in juvenile arthritis. The study's findings and limits: Largely private between patients, iaTreg TCR repertoires showed partial overlap with synovial Teff and blood CPL repertoires. TCR diversity was lower in inflammation-associated blood Treg cells than in other blood Treg cells. Synovial Tregs shared more CDR3 sequences with iaTregs than other blood Tregs.

A word on this clone: The antigen is unknown.

CDR3 length: 17 residues. The nucleotide record is missing. Clones were sequenced by immunoSEQ multiplex PCR, and TCRdb holds only the in-frame ones, with some missing. This listing includes 9,000 to 10,000 clones. The TCR sequence derives from a donor aged 2 to 35 with juvenile idiopathic arthritis. The sequenced sample consisted of Treg cells from blood. Subset meaning: remaining (HLA-DR-negative) circulating blood Treg cells. This rearrangement joins TRBV21-1 to TRBJ2-3; TCRdb's D call of TRBD2 is untestable without DNA. TRBV21-1 is marked as a pseudogene. CDR3 loop: CASSSRTSGFGGDTQYF.